This T cell receptor (beta chain) was observed in a study of persistence of HIV-infected CD4 T cells. Study-level background: The sample holds CD4+ T cells responsive to CMV or HIV-1 Gag. Blood samples, up to roughly 200 mL, came from multiple time points, except two leukapheresis donors sampled once.

On this clone: The antigen is not known.

The libraries were made with immunoSEQ version 4 in survey mode. Sequencing was performed with immunoSEQ multiplex PCR; in TCRdb, only in-frame clones are kept and a portion is missing. The sample has 25,000 to 35,000 clones, more than 75% seen once. Cells were stimulated with CMV-infected fibroblast lysates at roughly 10 ug/mL. Sorted nonresponding memory CD4+ T cells were CD40L-negative, CD69-negative, CD45RO-high. Before stimulation, PBMCs underwent CD8+ T cell depletion. General study points: Antigen-responding cells were enriched for degenerate expanded CDR3beta sequences.

In germline, CDR1 is LNHDA, CDR2 SQIVND (reference sequence). Trimming took 7 bases from V and 0 from J, leaving 9 bases between them. The CDR3 is 14 residues long. The sample in question was CD4+ T cells sorted from PBMCs after approximately 19-hour stimulation, obtained from a patient who received antiretroviral therapy. The chain joins TRBV19 to TRBJ2-2; a possible D gene is TRBD1 (6 bases). The receptor's source is an adult man with HIV who was CMV-seropositive. CDR3 region: CASIRGSNTGELFF. DNA of the CDR3: TGTGCCAGTATCAGGGGTTCGAACACCGGGGAGCTGTTTTTT.